This T cell receptor beta chain was found in a study of technical replicates of blood from several donors. The germline gives CDR1 SNHLY, CDR2 FYNNEI. Trimming cost V 7 bases and J 1 base; bases outside gene matches: 10. The CDR3 has 16 amino acids. Libraries were prepared by immunoSEQ multiplex PCR; TCRdb keeps only in-frame clonotypes and omits some of them. The table lists about 61,000 clones, less than 98% of them singletons. The receptor comes from a human donor in good health. The chain employs TRBV2 and TRBJ1-1, with TRBD1 matching over 9 bases. Sequencing used T cells isolated from PBMCs. The CDR3 loop reads CASKGTGRLANTEAFF. Here the CDR3 DNA reads TGTGCCAGCAAGGGGACAGGGAGGTTGGCGAACACTGAAGCTTTCTTT.